This T cell receptor beta chain was identified in a study of T cells in Graves' hyperthyroidism and ophthalmopathy. Findings of the study overall: Most thyroid clonotypes expanded above 0.001 were also detected in blood. With a median lead of about six months before onset, the model predicted ophthalmopathy.

The CDR3 sequence is 11 residues long. Trimming stripped 1 base from V and 9 bases from J, with 9 bases between. Germline V CDR1 and CDR2: DFQATT, SNEGSKA (reference sequence). With respect to this clonotype: The antigen remains undetermined.

Template material for amplifying TCR beta CDR3 regions consisted of RNA transcripts. In the first-round RT-PCR of the TCR CDR3, the HTBI primer set was used. TCRdb re-called the multiplex PCR reads through MiXCR, storing one row per CDR3 protein. This repertoire shows around 250,000 distinct CDR3 sequences, almost 25% found once; its top ten account for approximately 35%. Exclusion followed for patients with uncontrolled infection, other autoimmune disease, pregnancy or lactation. Clinical symptoms, serum thyroxine, TRAb, thyroid ultrasound and orbital computed tomography informed diagnoses. Sequenced sample: blood. The gene calls are TRBV20-1 and TRBJ2-5, with a weak D call TRBD2 (5 bases). The receptor was isolated from a woman between 40 and 50 years old with Graves' ophthalmopathy. CDR3 amino acids: CSARGLRAQYF. The CDR3 coding sequence is TGCAGTGCTAGAGGCTTGAGGGCCCAGTACTTC.